This T cell receptor (beta chain) was captured by sequencing in a study of cytomegalovirus exposure and HLA in healthy donors. CDR3 length: 14 amino acids. V was cut by 0 bases and J by 2 bases, with 7 bases left in between. Germline CDR1 SGHRS, CDR2 YFSETQ. Profiled with immunoSEQ multiplex PCR; TCRdb holds only in-frame clones, not every one. The table lists 100,000 to 150,000 clones, 89% of them singletons. The TCR sequence derives from a woman between 18 and 29 years old in good health and CMV-seronegative. The sample comprised PBMCs. The V call is TRBV5-1, the J call TRBJ2-3, with no clear D. CDR3 DNA sequence: TGCGCCAGCAGCTTGGATAGAGCCACAGATACGCAGTATTTT. It translates to CASSLDRATDTQYF. The whole variable domain, filled in from reference TRBV5-1 and TRBJ2-3, reads KAGVTQTPRYLIKTRGQQVTLSCSPISGHRSVSWYQQTPGQGLQFLFEYFSETQRNKGNFPGRFSGRQFSNSRSEMNVSTLELGDSALYLCASSLDRATDTQYFGPGTRLTVL.